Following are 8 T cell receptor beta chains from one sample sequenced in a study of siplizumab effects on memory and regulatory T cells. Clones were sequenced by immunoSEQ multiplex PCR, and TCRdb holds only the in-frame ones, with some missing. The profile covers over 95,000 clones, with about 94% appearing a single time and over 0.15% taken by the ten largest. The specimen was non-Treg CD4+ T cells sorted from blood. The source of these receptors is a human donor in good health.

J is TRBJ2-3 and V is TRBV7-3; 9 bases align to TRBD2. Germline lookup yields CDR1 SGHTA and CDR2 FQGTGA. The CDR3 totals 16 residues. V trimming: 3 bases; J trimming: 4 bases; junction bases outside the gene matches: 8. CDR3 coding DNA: TGTGCCAGCAGCTTCTATAGCGGGGGCGGGGCAGATACGCAGTATTTT. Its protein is CASSFYSGGGADTQYF.

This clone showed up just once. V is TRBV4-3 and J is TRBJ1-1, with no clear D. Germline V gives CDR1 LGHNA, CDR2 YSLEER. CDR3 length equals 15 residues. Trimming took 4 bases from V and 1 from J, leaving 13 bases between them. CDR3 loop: CASSPSGTANTEAFF. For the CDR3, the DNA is TGCGCCAGCAGCCCGTCCGGAACAGCGAACACTGAAGCTTTCTTT.

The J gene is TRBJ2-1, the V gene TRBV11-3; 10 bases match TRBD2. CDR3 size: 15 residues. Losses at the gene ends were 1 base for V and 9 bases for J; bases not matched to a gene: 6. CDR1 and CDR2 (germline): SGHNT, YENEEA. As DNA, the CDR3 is TGTGCCAGCAGCTTAGCTGCTAGCGGGGGAGGTGAGCAGTTCTTC. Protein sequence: CASSLAASGGGEQFF.

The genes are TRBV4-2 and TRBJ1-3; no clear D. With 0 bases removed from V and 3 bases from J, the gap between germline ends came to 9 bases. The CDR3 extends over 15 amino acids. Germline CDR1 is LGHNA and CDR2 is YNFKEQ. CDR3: CASSQDWNIGNTIYF. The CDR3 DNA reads TGTGCCAGCAGCCAAGATTGGAACATTGGAAACACCATATATTTT.

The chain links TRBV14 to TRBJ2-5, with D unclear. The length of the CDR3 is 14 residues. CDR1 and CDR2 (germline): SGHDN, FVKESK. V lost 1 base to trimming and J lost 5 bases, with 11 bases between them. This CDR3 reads CASSQVTGMETQYF. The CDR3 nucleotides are TGTGCCAGCAGCCAAGTGACGGGTATGGAGACCCAGTACTTC.

CDR3 sequence (DNA): TGTGCCAGCAGCTTAGCGAGCGGACTAGTCGGCGAGACCCAGTACTTC. Translated: CASSLASGLVGETQYF. This chain uses TRBV7-2 with TRBJ2-5; 7 bases fit TRBD2. The CDR3 runs 16 residues. After removal of 0 bases from V and 5 bases from J, the junction contained 9 bases not matched to a gene. The V gene's germline CDR1 is SGHTA and CDR2 FQGNSA. Variable domain in full (rest from reference TRBV7-2 and TRBJ2-5): GAGVSQSPSNKVTEKGKDVELRCDPISGHTALYWYRQSLGQGLEFLIYFQGNSAPDKSGLPSDRFSAERTGGSVSTLTIQRTQQEDSAVYLCASSLASGLVGETQYFGPGTRLLVL.

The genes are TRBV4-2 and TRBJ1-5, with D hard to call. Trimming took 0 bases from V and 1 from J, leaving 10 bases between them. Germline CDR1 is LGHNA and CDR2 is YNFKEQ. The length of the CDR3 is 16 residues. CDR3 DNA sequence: TGTGCCAGCAGCCAAGATTACTCAGAAAGCAATCAGCCCCAGCATTTT. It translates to CASSQDYSESNQPQHF.

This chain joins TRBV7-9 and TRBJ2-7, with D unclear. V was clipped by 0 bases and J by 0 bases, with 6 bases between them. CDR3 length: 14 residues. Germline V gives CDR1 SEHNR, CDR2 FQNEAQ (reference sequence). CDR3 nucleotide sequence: TGTGCCAGCAGCTTAGCGGGGAACTCCTACGAGCAGTACTTC. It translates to CASSLAGNSYEQYF.